These 20 T cell receptor beta chains share one sample of origin, sequenced in a study of T cell responses to AZD1222 COVID-19 vaccine. Sequencing was performed with immunoSEQ multiplex PCR; in TCRdb, only in-frame clones are kept and a portion is missing. The table shows about 130,000 clones, with roughly 93% occurring only once. The sample here was peripheral blood, taken 28 days after the second AZD1222 dose. Source of these receptors: an adult who received the AZD1222 COVID-19 vaccine.

The rearrangement links TRBV6-6 to TRBJ1-2; a possible D gene is TRBD1 (6 bases). Germline CDR1 and CDR2: MNHNY and SVGAGI (reference sequence). The germline V and J ends were trimmed by 2 bases and 7 bases, with 20 bases remaining between them. The CDR3 covers 16 residues. The CDR3 sequence is CASSYLGGQGIGGYTF. The CDR3 DNA is TGTGCCAGCAGTTACCTAGGAGGTCAGGGGATAGGTGGCTACACCTTC.

The V and J genes are TRBV7-9 and TRBJ2-3, with 7 nucleotides matching TRBD1. There are 15 residues in the CDR3. In germline, CDR1 is SEHNR, CDR2 FQNEAQ (reference sequence). The ends lost 3 bases at V and 1 base at J; junction bases unmatched: 4. CDR3 sequence (DNA): TGTGCCAGCAGCTTCAGGGGGTGGGGCACAGATACGCAGTATTTT. Protein sequence: CASSFRGWGTDTQYF.

V usage is TRBV5-8 and J usage is TRBJ1-5; D gene uncertain. Germline V gene sequence: CDR1 SGHTS, CDR2 YDEGEE. The CDR3 is made up of 12 amino acids. The V and J ends lost 2 bases and 4 bases respectively, with 4 bases between them. The CDR3 nucleotides are TGTGCCAGCAGCTTCGGGAATCAGCCCCAGCATTTT. This encodes CASSFGNQPQHF.

On this clone: Sequence at one end of the junction differs from germline and may be a read error. V gene TRBV27 combines with J gene TRBJ1-4; tentative D call: TRBD1 (5 bases). The CDR3 covers 15 residues. From germline, CDR1 is MNHEY and CDR2 SMNVEV (reference sequence). The CDR3 sequence: CASSISTGGSEKLFF. CDR3 sequence (DNA): TGTGCCAGCAGTATATCGACGGGGGGGAGTGAAAAACTGTTTTTT. Combining the CDR3 with reference TRBV27 and TRBJ1-4 gives the whole variable domain EAQVTQNPRYLITVTGKKLTVTCSQNMNHEYMSWYRQDPGLGLRQIYYSMNVEVTDKGDVPEGYKVSRKEKRNFPLILESPSPNQTSLYFCASSISTGGSEKLFFGSGTQLSVL.

The chain has TRBV30 and TRBJ1-3; D ambiguous. Per the germline V gene, CDR1 is GTSNPN and CDR2 is SVGIG (reference sequence). The ends were cut back, 1 base at V and 3 bases at J, with 7 bases in the middle. The CDR3 loop spans 13 amino acids. The chain's CDR3 is CAWSGGNGNTIYF. CDR3 DNA sequence: TGTGCCTGGAGTGGTGGTAATGGAAACACCATATATTTT.

The chain recombines TRBV5-1 with TRBJ1-2; 7 bases align to TRBD1. The length of the CDR3 is 13 residues. Germline values: CDR1 SGHRS, CDR2 YFSETQ. V lost 4 bases, J lost 6 bases, and 6 bases stayed unmatched. The CDR3 coding sequence is TGCGCCAGCAGCCGGGACAGCTTGGATGGCTACACCTTC. This sequence encodes CASSRDSLDGYTF.

The gene calls are TRBV5-4 and TRBJ2-3; the D gene is possibly TRBD2 (6 bases). Germline assignment: CDR1 SGHNT and CDR2 YYREEE (reference sequence). The CDR3 consists of 14 residues. V lost 6 bases and J 6 bases, leaving 17 bases between the germline ends. In DNA, the CDR3 is TGTGCCAGCACCCTTGGAGGAGGAGGGGATACGCAGTATTTT. Amino acids: CASTLGGGGDTQYF.

This clone was picked up one time. This sequence joins TRBV19 and TRBJ1-2; no clear D. The CDR3 is made up of 13 amino acids. CDR1 is LNHDA, CDR2 SQIVND, per germline (reference sequence). The ends were cut back, 3 bases at V and 0 bases at J, with 5 bases in the middle. The CDR3 nucleotides read TGTGCCAGTAGTATTCAGGCTAACTATGGCTACACCTTC. Protein: CASSIQANYGYTF. Complete variable domain (other parts from reference TRBV19 and TRBJ1-2): DGGITQSPKYLFRKEGQNVTLSCEQNLNHDAMYWYRQDPGQGLRLIYYSQIVNDFQKGDIAEGYSVSREKKESFPLTVTSAQKNPTAFYLCASSIQANYGYTFGSGTRLTVV.

This rearrangement joins TRBV6-5 to TRBJ2-2; 7 nucleotides align to TRBD1. With 4 bases clipped from V and 7 bases from J, the junction kept 3 bases outside the gene matches. Germline-derived CDR1 and CDR2 are MNHEY and SVGAGI. The CDR3 spans 13 residues. CDR3 sequence (DNA): TGTGCCAGCAGTTGGGACAGACGCGGGGAGCTGTTTTTT. Its protein is CASSWDRRGELFF.

This clone was counted a single time. The rearrangement joins TRBV5-1 to TRBJ2-1, with 7 bases that match TRBD2. V lost 0 bases to trimming and J lost 5 bases; unmatched junction nucleotides: 8. This CDR3 is built from 16 residues. Germline V gene sequence: CDR1 SGHRS, CDR2 YFSETQ. As DNA, the CDR3 is TGCGCCAGCAGCTTGGCCGCGCGGGAGTGGAACAATGAGCAGTTCTTC. As protein: CASSLAAREWNNEQFF.

The rearrangement links TRBV7-9 to TRBJ1-1; D remains ambiguous. CDR1 and CDR2 from the germline V gene are SEHNR and FQNEAQ (reference sequence). V lost 1 base, J lost 3 bases, and 9 bases lay in between. The CDR3 is 14 residues long. As DNA, the CDR3 is TGTGCCAGCAGCTTAGGAGGATATCACACTGAAGCTTTCTTT. Protein sequence: CASSLGGYHTEAFF.

The gene calls are TRBV4-2 and TRBJ2-7; TRBD2 aligns across 7 bases. The CDR3 totals 15 residues. Germline V gives CDR1 LGHNA, CDR2 YNFKEQ. Trimming removed 4 bases from V and 4 bases from J; junction bases left unmatched: 10. CDR3 residues: CASSRSAGESYEQYF. CDR3 in DNA: TGTGCCAGCAGCCGGTCTGCGGGAGAGTCTTACGAGCAGTACTTC.

This chain links TRBV2 with TRBJ1-5, with 8 nucleotides matching TRBD1. The CDR3 is 15 amino acids. The V segment lost 0 bases and the J segment 4 bases; nucleotides outside the gene matches: 2. Germline CDR1 and CDR2: SNHLY and FYNNEI. CDR3 sequence (DNA): TGTGCCAGCAGTGAAGCGGGACAGGAGAATCAGCCCCAGCATTTT. The encoded protein is CASSEAGQENQPQHF.

The chain is built from TRBV9 and TRBJ2-1; the D call may be TRBD1 or TRBD2 (5 bases each). The V end was cut by 0 bases, the J end by 9 bases, with 13 bases between. Per germline, CDR1 SGDLS and CDR2 YYNGEE. This CDR3 spans 14 amino acids. The CDR3, as DNA: TGTGCCAGCAGCGTAGGGTTAAGGGACGGTGAGCAGTTCTTC. It yields the protein CASSVGLRDGEQFF.

A single count supports this clone. V usage is TRBV5-4 and J usage is TRBJ1-5; D is undetermined. The CDR3 length is 13 residues. V was cut by 2 bases and J by 0 bases, with 3 bases left in between. Germline V gene data show CDR1 as SGHNT and CDR2 as YYREEE (reference sequence). The CDR3 DNA reads as TGTGCCAGCAGCTTCGGTAGCAATCAGCCCCAGCATTTT. As protein: CASSFGSNQPQHF.

The chain has TRBV5-8 and TRBJ1-1; D gene ambiguous. The CDR3 contains 11 residues. CDR1 and CDR2 from the germline V gene are SGHTS and YDEGEE. V lost 2 bases and J lost 9, with 8 bases in between. CDR3 DNA: TGTGCCAGCAGCTTTCAAACAAAAGCTTTCTTT. This codes for CASSFQTKAFF. Complete variable domain (other parts from reference TRBV5-8 and TRBJ1-1): EAGVTQSPTHLIKTRGQQATLRCSPISGHTSVYWYQQALGLGLQFLLWYDEGEERNRGNFPPRFSGRQFPNYSSELNVNALELEDSALYLCASSFQTKAFFGQGTRLTVV.

The chain combines TRBV27 with TRBJ1-2, with unresolved D. Per germline, CDR1 MNHEY and CDR2 SMNVEV (reference sequence). Trimming took off 1 base at V and 5 bases at J, with 14 bases between the two ends. The CDR3 runs 15 residues. The CDR3 region is CASSLYPGTHYGYTF. DNA for the CDR3: TGTGCCAGCAGTTTATATCCGGGCACTCATTATGGCTACACCTTC.

This sequence joins TRBV6-5 and TRBJ1-2, with 8 nucleotides matching TRBD1. CDR1 and CDR2 from the germline V gene are MNHEY and SVGAGI. This CDR3 comprises 15 residues. V was pared by 7 bases and J by 4 bases, with 11 bases of the junction left unmatched. CDR3 sequence: CASNAIGQGGYGYTF. The CDR3 region has the DNA TGTGCCAGCAATGCTATAGGACAGGGAGGCTATGGCTACACCTTC.

This clone was picked up a small number of times. The chain uses TRBV19 and TRBJ2-1; D may be TRBD1 (5 bases). The CDR3 runs 13 residues. Trimming shortened V by 5 bases and J by 6 bases, and 11 bases separated the two germline ends. Per germline, CDR1 LNHDA and CDR2 SQIVND (reference sequence). Written as DNA, the CDR3 is TGTGCCAGTAGTGTCACAGGTTCCAATGAGCAGTTCTTC. Protein product: CASSVTGSNEQFF.

The rearrangement uses TRBV24-1 and TRBJ2-1, with 7 bases aligning to TRBD1. The CDR3 runs 15 residues. The trim removed 6 bases at V and 3 bases at J, leaving 7 bases unmatched. Germline V gene lookup returns CDR1 KGHDR and CDR2 SFDVKD. The CDR3 nucleotides are TGTGCCACCAGTCCTCCAGGGGGTTACTACAATGAGCAGTTCTTC. This translates into CATSPPGGYYNEQFF.